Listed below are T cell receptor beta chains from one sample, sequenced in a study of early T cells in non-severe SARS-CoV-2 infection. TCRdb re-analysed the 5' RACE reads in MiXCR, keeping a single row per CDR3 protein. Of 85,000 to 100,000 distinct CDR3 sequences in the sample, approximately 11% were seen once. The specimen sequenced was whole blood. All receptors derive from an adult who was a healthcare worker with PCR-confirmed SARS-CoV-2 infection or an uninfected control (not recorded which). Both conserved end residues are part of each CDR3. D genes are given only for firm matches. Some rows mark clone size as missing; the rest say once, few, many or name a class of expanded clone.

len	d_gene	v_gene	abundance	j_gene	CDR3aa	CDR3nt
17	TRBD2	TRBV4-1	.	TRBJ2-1	CASRLTSGRGSYNEQFF	TGCGCCAGCAGGCTGACTAGCGGGCGTGGGTCCTACAATGAGCAGTTCTTC
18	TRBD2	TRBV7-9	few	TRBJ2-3	CASSLTQRGGLITDTQYF	TGTGCCAGCAGCTTAACCCAGCGGGGGGGCCTTATCACAGATACGCAGTATTTT
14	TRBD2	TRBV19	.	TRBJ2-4	CASSRREDKNIQYF	TGTGCCAGTAGTAGGCGGGAGGACAAAAACATTCAGTACTTC
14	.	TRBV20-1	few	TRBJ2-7	CSATGLDNHHEQYF	TGCAGTGCCACGGGGCTCGATAACCACCACGAGCAGTACTTC
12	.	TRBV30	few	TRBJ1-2	CAWSLGPAGYTF	TGTGCCTGGAGCCTAGGACCGGCGGGCTACACCTTC
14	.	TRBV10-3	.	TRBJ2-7	CAISPGLTKYEQYF	TGTGCCATCAGTCCGGGACTGACGAAATACGAGCAGTACTTC
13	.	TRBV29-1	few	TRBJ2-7	CSVGGQGDYEQYF	TGCAGCGTTGGAGGCCAGGGCGACTACGAGCAGTACTTC
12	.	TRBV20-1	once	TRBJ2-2	CSAPRVPGELFF	TGCAGTGCCCCGAGGGTACCCGGGGAGCTGTTTTTT
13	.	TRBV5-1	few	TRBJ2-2	CASSLLGTGELFF	TGCGCCAGCAGCTTACTCGGAACCGGGGAGCTGTTTTTT
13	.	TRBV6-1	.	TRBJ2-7	CASRASATYEQYF	TGTGCCAGCAGGGCTAGCGCGACCTACGAGCAGTACTTC
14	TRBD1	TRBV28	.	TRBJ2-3	CASSSPGQGDTQYF	TGTGCCAGCAGTTCACCCGGACAGGGAGATACGCAGTATTTT
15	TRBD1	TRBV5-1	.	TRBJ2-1	CASSWGQGKGNEQFF	TGCGCCAGCAGCTGGGGACAGGGGAAGGGAAATGAGCAGTTCTTC
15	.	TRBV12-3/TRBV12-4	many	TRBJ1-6	CASTPDTGYNSPLHF	TGTGCCAGCACCCCCGATACAGGGTATAATTCACCCCTCCACTTT
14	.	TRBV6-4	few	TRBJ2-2	CASSSQTNTGELFF	TGTGCCAGCAGCAGTCAGACGAACACCGGGGAGCTGTTTTTT
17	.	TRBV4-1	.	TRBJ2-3	CASSQAPAEGRTDTQYF	TGCGCCAGCAGCCAAGCCCCGGCGGAGGGTCGCACAGATACGCAGTATTTT
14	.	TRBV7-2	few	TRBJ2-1	CASSPGTPYNEQFF	TGTGCCAGCAGCCCCGGGACACCCTACAATGAGCAGTTCTTC
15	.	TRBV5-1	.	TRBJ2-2	CASSRDNSNTGELFF	TGCGCCAGCAGCCGGGACAACTCGAACACCGGGGAGCTGTTTTTT
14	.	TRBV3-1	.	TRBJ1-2	CASSQMWVTDGYTF	TGTGCCAGCAGCCAAATGTGGGTTACAGATGGCTACACCTTC
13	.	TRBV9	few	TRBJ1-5	CASSVEGRQPQHF	TGTGCCAGCAGCGTAGAAGGGCGTCAGCCCCAGCATTTT
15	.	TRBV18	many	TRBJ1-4	CASSPLKETNEKLFF	TGTGCCAGCTCACCACTTAAGGAAACTAATGAAAAACTGTTTTTT
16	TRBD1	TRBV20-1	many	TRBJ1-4	CSARDRGHQTNEKLFF	TGCAGTGCTAGGGACAGGGGGCATCAAACTAATGAAAAACTGTTTTTT
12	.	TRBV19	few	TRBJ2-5	CATSWGGETQYF	TGTGCCACCTCGTGGGGCGGCGAGACCCAGTACTTC
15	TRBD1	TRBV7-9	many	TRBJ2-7	CASSRTGTGTFGQYF	TGTGCCAGCAGCCGTACCGGGACAGGGACGTTCGGGCAGTACTTC
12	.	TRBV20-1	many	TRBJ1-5	CSAYRGNQPQHF	TGCAGTGCCTACAGAGGCAATCAGCCCCAGCATTTT
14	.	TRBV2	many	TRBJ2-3	CASSEKTSTDTQYF	TGTGCCAGCAGTGAAAAGACTAGCACAGATACGCAGTATTTT
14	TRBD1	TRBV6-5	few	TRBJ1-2	CASSGDRGGYGYTF	TGTGCCAGCAGCGGGGACAGGGGGGGCTATGGCTACACCTTC
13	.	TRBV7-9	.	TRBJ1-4	CASSEGGQEKLFF	TGTGCCAGCAGCGAGGGGGGACAAGAAAAACTGTTTTTT
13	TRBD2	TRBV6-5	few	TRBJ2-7	CASGGLAVHEQYF	TGTGCCAGCGGTGGACTAGCGGTCCACGAGCAGTACTTC
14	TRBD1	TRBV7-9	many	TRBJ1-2	CASSAGQNNYGYTF	TGTGCCAGCAGCGCGGGACAGAATAACTATGGCTACACCTTC
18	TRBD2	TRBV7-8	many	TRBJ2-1	CASSSTRTSGSRLGEQFF	TGTGCCAGCAGCTCGACCAGGACTAGCGGGAGTAGGTTGGGTGAGCAGTTCTTC
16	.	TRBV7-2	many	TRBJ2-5	CASSLAPAQLRETQYF	TGTGCCAGCAGCCTGGCCCCAGCCCAACTGAGGGAGACCCAGTACTTC
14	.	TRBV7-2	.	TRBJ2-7	CASSFRDISYEQYF	TGTGCCAGCAGCTTCAGGGACATCTCCTACGAGCAGTACTTC
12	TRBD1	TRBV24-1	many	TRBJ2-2	CATGQYTGELFF	TGTGCCACGGGACAGTACACCGGGGAGCTGTTTTTT
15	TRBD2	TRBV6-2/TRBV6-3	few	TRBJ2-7	CASSSLQRGVYEQYF	TGTGCCAGCAGTTCCCTCCAGCGGGGGGTATACGAGCAGTACTTC
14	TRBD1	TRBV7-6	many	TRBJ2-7	CASSSGGTGSEQYF	TGTGCCAGCAGCTCCGGAGGGACAGGGTCCGAGCAGTACTTC
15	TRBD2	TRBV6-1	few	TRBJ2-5	CASQPLAGGPQTQYF	TGTGCCAGTCAGCCCCTAGCGGGAGGGCCCCAGACCCAGTACTTC
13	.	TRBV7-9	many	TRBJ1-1	CASSNPGPGGAFF	TGTGCCAGCAGTAACCCCGGGCCCGGTGGAGCTTTCTTT
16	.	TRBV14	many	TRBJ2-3	CASSLRLGRGSDTQYF	TGTGCCAGCAGCCTAAGGCTCGGCAGGGGATCAGATACGCAGTATTTT
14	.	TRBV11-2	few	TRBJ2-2	CASSLPRYTGELFF	TGTGCCAGCAGCTTACCCAGGTACACCGGGGAGCTGTTTTTT
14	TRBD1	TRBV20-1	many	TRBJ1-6	CSARETGGHSPLHF	TGCAGTGCTAGGGAGACAGGGGGGCATTCACCCCTCCACTTT
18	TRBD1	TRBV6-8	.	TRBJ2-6	CASSFIQGASPGANVLTF	TGTGCCAGCAGTTTTATACAGGGGGCGTCTCCTGGGGCCAACGTCCTGACTTTC
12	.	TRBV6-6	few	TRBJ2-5	CASRIGGETQYF	TGTGCCAGTCGTATAGGGGGAGAGACCCAGTACTTC
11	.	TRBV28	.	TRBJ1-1	CVTCGEREAFF	TGTGTCACCTGCGGGGAGAGGGAAGCTTTCTTT
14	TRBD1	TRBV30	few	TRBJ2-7	CAWSGTGLSYEQYF	TGTGCCTGGAGTGGGACAGGGTTATCCTACGAGCAGTACTTC
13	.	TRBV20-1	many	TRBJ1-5	CSARSGPNQPQHF	TGCAGTGCTAGATCCGGGCCTAATCAGCCCCAGCATTTT
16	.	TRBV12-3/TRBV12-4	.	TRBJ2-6	CASTPERASGANVLTF	TGTGCCAGCACCCCCGAGCGGGCCTCTGGGGCCAACGTCCTGACTTTC
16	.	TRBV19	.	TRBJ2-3	CASSINRGRSPDTQYF	TGTGCCAGTAGTATAAATCGGGGACGGTCGCCAGATACGCAGTATTTT
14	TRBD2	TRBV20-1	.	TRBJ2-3	CSAPGGAGTDTQYF	TGCAGTGCTCCCGGGGGGGCCGGCACAGATACGCAGTATTTT
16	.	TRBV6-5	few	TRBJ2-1	CASSYEPAGPPNEQFF	TGTGCCAGCAGTTACGAGCCCGCCGGCCCTCCCAATGAGCAGTTCTTC
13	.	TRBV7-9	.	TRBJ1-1	CASSLDSNTEAFF	TGTGCCAGCAGCTTGGACAGTAACACTGAAGCTTTCTTT
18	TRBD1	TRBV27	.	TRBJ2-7	CASSLTGLWAGGSYEQYF	TGTGCCAGCAGTTTAACAGGGCTATGGGCAGGGGGCTCCTACGAGCAGTACTTC
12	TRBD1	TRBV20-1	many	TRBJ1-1	CSARGRGPEAFF	TGCAGTGCTAGGGGGAGGGGGCCTGAAGCTTTCTTT
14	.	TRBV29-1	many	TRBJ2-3	CSVSRGSGTDTQYF	TGCAGCGTGTCCCGGGGGTCCGGCACAGATACGCAGTATTTT
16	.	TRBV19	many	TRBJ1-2	CASSILPSLKRDRYTF	TGTGCCAGTAGTATTCTTCCCTCGTTAAAACGAGACCGCTACACCTTC
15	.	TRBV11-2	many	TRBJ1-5	CASSLSGGNNQPQHF	TGTGCCAGCAGCTTATCTGGAGGCAACAATCAGCCCCAGCATTTT
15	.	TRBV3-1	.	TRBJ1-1	CASSQALGWNTEAFF	TGTGCCAGCAGCCAAGCTCTGGGTTGGAACACTGAAGCTTTCTTT
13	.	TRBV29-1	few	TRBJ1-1	CSVERQLGTEAFF	TGCAGCGTTGAGAGGCAGTTAGGAACTGAAGCTTTCTTT
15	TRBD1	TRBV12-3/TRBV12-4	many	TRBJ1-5	CASSEDRASNQPQHF	TGTGCCAGCAGTGAGGACAGGGCCAGCAATCAGCCCCAGCATTTT